The 10 T cell receptor beta chains listed next were all sequenced from one sample in a study of cytomegalovirus exposure and HLA in healthy donors. PCR used 60 Vbeta primers and 13 Jbeta primers. The protocol was immunoSEQ multiplex PCR, while the TCRdb copy is restricted to in-frame clones and leaves out a portion. Among roughly 130,000 clones listed, around 80% were seen once. Sequenced sample: PBMCs. Receptor source: a man aged 25 to 40 in good health and CMV-seronegative.

This sequence joins TRBV2 and TRBJ1-4, with TRBD1 as a possible D gene (6 bases). Germline V gene sequence: CDR1 SNHLY, CDR2 FYNNEI. Trimming shortened V by 8 bases and J by 6 bases, and 16 bases separated the two germline ends. There are 14 residues in the CDR3. The CDR3 region has the DNA TGTGCCAGCGGAAGGGACACCTCGGATGAAAAACTGTTTTTT. It yields the protein CASGRDTSDEKLFF.

This clone was picked up one time. V gene TRBV7-9 combines with J gene TRBJ2-7; 12 bases match TRBD1. Germline trimming cut 5 bases from V and 5 bases from J; bases unmatched to any gene: 7. Germline V gene data show CDR1 as SEHNR and CDR2 as FQNEAQ (reference sequence). The CDR3 runs to 15 residues. In DNA, the CDR3 is TGTGCCAGCAGCCCGGGACAGGGGGCTCACCACGAGCAGTACTTC. Translating gives CASSPGQGAHHEQYF.

This chain joins TRBV7-2 and TRBJ1-1, with 7 nucleotides matching TRBD1. V dropped 2 bases and J dropped 1; count of bases not matched to a gene: 4. The CDR3 has 15 residues. Germline values: CDR1 SGHTA, CDR2 FQGNSA. For the CDR3, the DNA is TGTGCCAGCAGCTTACGGGGACAGAGGAACACTGAAGCTTTCTTT. Protein sequence: CASSLRGQRNTEAFF.

V and J are TRBV23-1 and TRBJ1-1, with D perhaps TRBD1 (5 bases). TRBV23-1 is an ORF for which the function is uncertain. The CDR3 contains 11 residues. V was pared by 11 bases and J by 1 base, with 8 bases between. CDR3 loop: CALGGNTEAFF. The CDR3 nucleotides read TGCGCCCTGGGGGGGAACACTGAAGCTTTCTTT.

V usage is TRBV19 and J usage is TRBJ2-7; the match to TRBD1 covers 8 bases. This CDR3 contains 13 residues. Germline V gene sequence: CDR1 LNHDA, CDR2 SQIVND (reference sequence). V lost 8 bases, J lost 4 bases, and 7 bases stayed unmatched. Here the CDR3 reads CASGPGGHYEQYF. Here the CDR3 DNA reads TGTGCCAGTGGACCAGGGGGCCATTACGAGCAGTACTTC.

The CDR3 loop reads CAISGLAGGRSSYNEQFF. The CDR3 coding sequence is TGTGCCATCAGTGGGCTAGCGGGGGGCCGAAGCTCCTACAATGAGCAGTTCTTC. J is TRBJ2-1 and V is TRBV10-3; 11 nucleotides align to TRBD2. Per the germline V gene, CDR1 is ENHRY and CDR2 is SYGVKD. This CDR3 contains 18 residues. The junction had 8 bases not matched to a gene; V was cut back by 4 bases and J by 0 bases.

The genes are TRBV5-1 and TRBJ2-6; D may be TRBD1 (5 bases). V was trimmed by 4 bases and J by 0 bases, leaving 11 bases between them. Germline V gene sequence: CDR1 SGHRS, CDR2 YFSETQ. This CDR3 has 16 amino acids. The CDR3 bases are TGCGCCAGCAGCCACCGACAGAGCTCTGGGGCCAACGTCCTGACTTTC. It codes for CASSHRQSSGANVLTF.

The CDR3 DNA reads TGCAGCGCATCAGGACTAGTCTATGACAATGAGCAGTTCTTC. It yields the protein CSASGLVYDNEQFF. The chain employs TRBV29-1 and TRBJ2-1, with TRBD2 matching over 7 bases. V was pared by 7 bases and J by 5 bases, with 11 bases of the junction left unmatched. CDR3 size: 14 residues. Germline lookup yields CDR1 SQVTM and CDR2 ANQGSEA.

The chain uses TRBV7-9 and TRBJ2-2; maybe TRBD1 (6 bases). Germline V CDR1 and CDR2: SEHNR, FQNEAQ (reference sequence). V lost 6 bases, J lost 2 bases, and 16 bases lay in between. The CDR3 extends over 16 amino acids. CDR3 coding DNA: TGTGCCAGCAGAATAAAACAGGGTATCAACACCGGGGAGCTGTTTTTT. It is translated as CASRIKQGINTGELFF.

This clone has just a few counts. The rearrangement uses TRBV5-1 and TRBJ1-6; TRBD1 matches 7 bases. The germline V gene encodes CDR1 SGHRS and CDR2 YFSETQ. The CDR3 covers 17 residues. J lost 7 bases, V lost 3 bases, and 13 bases had no gene match. For the CDR3, the DNA is TGCGCCAGCAGCTGGGTGGGACAGAGTATGGGGAATTCACCCCTCCACTTT. It specifies CASSWVGQSMGNSPLHF.